These 32 T cell receptor beta chains share one sample of origin, sequenced in a study of blood T cell repertoires in COVID-19. Clones were sequenced by immunoSEQ multiplex PCR, and TCRdb holds only the in-frame ones, with some missing. There are a few hundred thousand clones in the sample; 88% occur only once, and approximately 1.8% lies in the top ten. Sequencing was carried out using PBMCs or T cells enriched from blood (not recorded which). The receptors were gathered from a middle-aged woman who had recovered from COVID-19.

This clone was detected once. The V call is TRBV6-5, the J call TRBJ1-5, with D perhaps TRBD1 (5 bases). Trimming removed 6 bases from V and 0 bases from J, with 9 bases in between. Germline loops: CDR1 MNHEY, CDR2 SVGAGI. CDR3 size: 14 residues. The CDR3 DNA reads TGTGCCAGCAGGCAGGGTCATAGCAATCAGCCCCAGCATTTT. Its translation: CASRQGHSNQPQHF.

The chain employs TRBV7-9 and TRBJ2-3, with a weak D call TRBD1 (5 bases). V was shortened by 3 bases and J by 0 bases, with 10 bases between the two germline ends. The CDR3 is 15 amino acids. The germline gives CDR1 SEHNR, CDR2 FQNEAQ (reference sequence). The CDR3, as DNA: TGTGCCAGCAGCTTCACAGGTCGAAGCACAGATACGCAGTATTTT. Its protein product is CASSFTGRSTDTQYF.

V usage is TRBV2 and J usage is TRBJ1-5; D ambiguous. The CDR3 contains 13 residues. CDR1 and CDR2 (germline): SNHLY, FYNNEI. V was trimmed by 6 bases and J by 2 bases, leaving 8 bases between them. Here the CDR3 DNA reads TGTGCCAGCAGCGTTCGGGGCAATCAGCCCCAGCATTTT. Its translation is CASSVRGNQPQHF. Looking up the rest from reference TRBV2 and TRBJ1-5 gives the full variable domain: EPEVTQTPSHQVTQMGQEVILRCVPISNHLYFYWYRQILGQKVEFLVSFYNNEISEKSEIFDDQFSVERPDGSNFTLKIRSTKLEDSAMYFCASSVRGNQPQHFGDGTRLSIL.

The chain links TRBV28 to TRBJ2-7, with D perhaps TRBD1 (6 bases). Germline V lookup: CDR1 MDHEN, CDR2 SYDVKM. The length of the CDR3 is 15 residues. Trimming left V 2 bases short and J 3 bases short, with 14 bases between. In nucleotides, the CDR3 is TGTGCCAGCAGTTTAAGGGGGATGGGAAGCTACGAGCAGTACTTC. This sequence encodes CASSLRGMGSYEQYF.

For the CDR3, the DNA is TGTGCCAGCAGTTTCCTTGCGGGGGTCTCGGGCGAAGCTTTCTTT. Amino acids: CASSFLAGVSGEAFF. The chain carries TRBV6-5 and TRBJ1-1; TRBD1 might be the D (5 bases). This CDR3 comprises 15 residues. The germline CDR1 and CDR2 sequences are MNHEY and SVGAGI. Trimming cost V 4 bases and J 8 bases, with 20 bases left between them.

The chain has TRBV12-5 and TRBJ2-5, with 7 nucleotides matching TRBD2. Germline V gene sequence: CDR1 LGHNT, CDR2 FRNRAP. The CDR3 contains 14 residues. V lost 4 bases and J lost 7; bases outside the gene matches: 9. The CDR3 region has the DNA TGTGCTAGTGGTTCGAGCGGGGCTGGGGGGACCCAGTACTTC. Its protein is CASGSSGAGGTQYF.

The rearrangement joins TRBV5-5 to TRBJ2-1, with TRBD2 matching over 14 bases. Unmatched junction bases numbered 0, after V lost 0 bases and J lost 7 bases. CDR3 size: 15 residues. Germline values: CDR1 SGHKS, CDR2 YYEKEE (reference sequence). The CDR3 loop is CASSLGTSGRNEQFF. CDR3 DNA: TGTGCCAGCAGCTTGGGGACTAGCGGGAGGAATGAGCAGTTCTTC.

This chain connects TRBV5-1 to TRBJ1-3; TRBD1 might be the D (6 bases). The CDR3 covers 14 residues. V was cut by 5 bases and J by 4 bases, with 13 bases left in between. Germline V gives CDR1 SGHRS, CDR2 YFSETQ. The CDR3 DNA follows: TGCGCCAGCAGGCGTACCGGGACAGGAAACACCATATATTTT. Residues: CASRRTGTGNTIYF.

The chain recombines TRBV19 with TRBJ2-7; tentative D call: TRBD1 (6 bases). V was shortened by 4 bases and J by 1 base, with 8 bases between the two germline ends. The CDR3 has 13 amino acids. Per the germline V gene, CDR1 is LNHDA and CDR2 is SQIVND (reference sequence). CDR3 amino acids: CASSTGQSYEQYF. In nucleotides, the CDR3 is TGTGCCAGTAGTACCGGACAGTCCTACGAGCAGTACTTC.

The gene calls are TRBV14 and TRBJ1-3; a possible D gene is TRBD1 (6 bases). The CDR3 loop spans 17 amino acids. Germline loops: CDR1 SGHDN, CDR2 FVKESK. V was trimmed by 0 bases and J by 3 bases, leaving 15 bases between them. The CDR3 DNA follows: TGTGCCAGCAGCCAAGAGGGGGCCCCCTACCTTGGAAACACCATATATTTT. It yields the protein CASSQEGAPYLGNTIYF.

The chain joins TRBV5-1 to TRBJ2-7; 10 bases line up with TRBD1. The CDR3 sequence is 14 residues long. The J segment lost 4 bases and the V segment lost 3 bases, leaving 4 bases of the junction unmatched. In germline, CDR1 is SGHRS, CDR2 YFSETQ. CDR3 in amino acids: CASSSTGGMYEQYF. The DNA of the CDR3 is TGCGCCAGCAGCTCGACAGGGGGCATGTACGAGCAGTACTTC.

The rearrangement links TRBV5-1 to TRBJ2-1, with 7 nucleotides matching TRBD2. This CDR3 is built from 15 residues. Per germline, CDR1 SGHRS and CDR2 YFSETQ. The junction had 4 bases not matched to a gene; V was cut back by 2 bases and J by 2 bases. The DNA of the CDR3 is TGCGCCAGCAGCTTAAGGGAGGGCACCTACAATGAGCAGTTCTTC. This gives the protein CASSLREGTYNEQFF.

This chain links TRBV7-8 with TRBJ2-3, with TRBD2 identical over 7 bases. Germline CDR1 reads SGHVS; CDR2 reads FQNEAQ. There are 16 residues in the CDR3. The V segment lost 3 bases and the J segment 0 bases; nucleotides outside the gene matches: 6. As DNA, the CDR3 is TGTGCCAGCAGCTTTACACTAGCGATAAGCACAGATACGCAGTATTTT. It translates to CASSFTLAISTDTQYF.

This chain uses TRBV3-1 (or the pseudogene TRBV3-2) with TRBJ2-3; 11 bases are a match to TRBD2. Germline CDR1 reads LGHDT; CDR2 reads YNNKEL (reference sequence). V dropped 2 bases and J dropped 7; count of bases not matched to a gene: 8. CDR3 length: 16 residues. The CDR3 loop reads CASSQPTSGRHYTQYF. In DNA form, the CDR3 reads TGTGCCAGCAGCCAACCTACTAGCGGGAGACATTATACGCAGTATTTT.

CDR3 amino acids: CASSRTGSGQPQHF. CDR3 DNA sequence: TGTGCCAGTAGCCGGACAGGGTCGGGCCAGCCCCAGCATTTT. V is TRBV19 and J is TRBJ1-5, with 8 bases fitting TRBD1. Trimming at V came to 6 bases and at J to 7 bases, leaving 8 bases not matched to a gene. Germline loops: CDR1 LNHDA, CDR2 SQIVND (reference sequence). This CDR3 comprises 14 residues.

V gene TRBV1 combines with J gene TRBJ2-3; TRBD1, the table's D call, lacks a check against the DNA. TRBV1 has pseudogene status. The CDR3 runs 16 residues. CDR3 in amino acids: CTSSQDWGVGRDTQYF. The CDR3 coding sequence is TGCACCAGCAGCCAAGACTGGGGCGTAGGTAGAGATACGCAGTATTTT.

This sequence joins TRBV6-1 and TRBJ1-2, with D perhaps TRBD1 (6 bases). This CDR3 is 12 amino acids long. CDR1 and CDR2 from the germline V gene are MNHNS and SASEGT. V dropped 1 base and J dropped 8 bases, with 8 bases sitting between them. The CDR3 loop is CASSEGTAGYTF. CDR3 in DNA: TGTGCCAGCAGTGAAGGGACAGCCGGCTACACCTTC.

This chain joins TRBV7-9 and TRBJ1-1; D perhaps matches TRBD1 (6 bases). This CDR3 contains 14 residues. Trimming took off 2 bases at V and 4 bases at J, with 11 bases between the two ends. The germline gives CDR1 SEHNR, CDR2 FQNEAQ (reference sequence). The CDR3, as DNA: TGTGCCAGCAGCTTACTGGGGGCGGGCACTGAAGCTTTCTTT. Translating it yields CASSLLGAGTEAFF.

This clone was seen more than once but under ten times. The chain carries TRBV5-1 and TRBJ2-2; D ambiguous. Germline V gene sequence: CDR1 SGHRS, CDR2 YFSETQ. This CDR3 has 13 residues. V shed 0 bases and J shed 6 bases, with 6 bases lying between them. CDR3 amino acids: CASSLGGSGELFF. Written as DNA, the CDR3 is TGCGCCAGCAGCTTGGGCGGCTCCGGGGAGCTGTTTTTT.

Only a few counts were recorded for this clone. The chain employs TRBV24-1 and TRBJ2-1; 12 bases line up with TRBD1. Germline V gene sequence: CDR1 KGHDR, CDR2 SFDVKD. There are 15 residues in the CDR3. The V gene end was trimmed by 6 bases and the J gene end by 7 bases; junction bases not matched to a gene: 6. The CDR3 loop reads CATSLGGQGANEQFF. The CDR3 DNA reads as TGTGCCACCAGTTTAGGGGGACAGGGGGCGAATGAGCAGTTCTTC.

J is TRBJ1-2 and V is TRBV5-4; D is ambiguous. The germline V gene has CDR1 SGHNT and CDR2 YYREEE (reference sequence). With 4 bases removed from V and 3 bases from J, the gap between germline ends came to 10 bases. The CDR3 runs to 13 residues. The CDR3 is CASSLGRDYGYTF. In DNA form, the CDR3 reads TGTGCCAGCAGCCTAGGGCGGGACTATGGCTACACCTTC.

The rearrangement links TRBV4-3 to TRBJ2-5; 12 bases line up with TRBD2. The CDR3 is 18 amino acids. Germline V gene sequence: CDR1 LGHNA, CDR2 YSLEER. V lost 2 bases, J lost 1 base, and 8 bases stayed unmatched. The CDR3 sequence is CASSQQGATSGGQETQYF. CDR3 in DNA: TGCGCCAGCAGCCAACAGGGGGCGACTAGCGGGGGCCAAGAGACCCAGTACTTC.

The J gene is TRBJ2-3, the V gene TRBV29-1; no firm D call. This CDR3 has 11 amino acids. The V gene's germline CDR1 is SQVTM and CDR2 ANQGSEA. The V gene lost 6 bases and the J gene lost 4 bases, with 8 bases spanning the gap. CDR3 bases: TGCAGCGTCCTGCTAGCAGATACGCAGTATTTT. It encodes CSVLLADTQYF.

This clone was picked up one time. This chain joins TRBV5-6 and TRBJ2-7, with D hard to call. The length of the CDR3 is 12 residues. V lost 0 bases, J lost 4 bases, and 5 bases lay in between. The germline V gene has CDR1 SGHDT and CDR2 YYEEEE. The CDR3 region has the DNA TGTGCCAGCAGCTTGGTGGCTTACGAGCAGTACTTC. Protein: CASSLVAYEQYF.

This clone was picked up a small number of times. The chain links TRBV21-1 to TRBJ1-3; the table calls TRBD1, which could not be checked here. TRBV21-1 counts as a pseudogene. This CDR3 comprises 16 residues. The CDR3 nucleotides read TGTGCCAGCAGCAAAGGAAGAAGGGGGACTGGAAACACCATATATTTT. It codes for CASSKGRRGTGNTIYF.

The CDR3 DNA sequence: TGTGCCACCAGCACGATAGACTTGGCAGAGACCCAGTACTTC. The encoded protein is CATSTIDLAETQYF. The chain links TRBV15 to TRBJ2-5; D is uncertain. The CDR3 spans 14 residues. CDR1 and CDR2 from the germline V gene are LNHNV and YYDKDF (reference sequence). V lost 4 bases to trimming and J lost 4 bases, with 13 bases between them.

The rearrangement uses TRBV7-2 and TRBJ2-2; D possibly corresponds to TRBD1 (6 bases). The CDR3 totals 17 residues. V was pared by 1 base and J by 0 bases, with 12 bases between. Per germline, CDR1 SGHTA and CDR2 FQGNSA. The DNA for the CDR3 is TGTGCCAGCAGCTTAGTGTCAGGGGTGGCGAACACCGGGGAGCTGTTTTTT. This codes for CASSLVSGVANTGELFF.

V gene TRBV7-6 combines with J gene TRBJ2-1; 7 nucleotides agree with TRBD2. Losses at the gene ends were 6 bases for V and 4 bases for J; bases not matched to a gene: 9. The CDR3 has 15 amino acids. Looked up from germline, CDR1 is SGHVS and CDR2 is FNYEAQ. CDR3 protein: CASSPSGGVYNEQFF. Here the CDR3 DNA reads TGTGCCAGCAGTCCTAGCGGTGGGGTTTACAATGAGCAGTTCTTC.

The chain couples TRBV19 to TRBJ1-2, with a possible D match to TRBD1 (6 bases). The CDR3 is 16 residues long. Trimming took off 3 bases at V and 3 bases at J, with 17 bases between the two ends. CDR1 and CDR2 (germline): LNHDA, SQIVND (reference sequence). The CDR3 sequence is CASSMVPGDNYYGYTF. CDR3 coding DNA: TGTGCCAGTAGTATGGTTCCAGGGGACAATTACTATGGCTACACCTTC.

This chain links TRBV24-1 with TRBJ2-5; 8 nucleotides align to TRBD2. The CDR3 has 16 amino acids. From germline, CDR1 is KGHDR and CDR2 SFDVKD. With V trimmed by 3 bases and J by 5 bases, 10 bases remained unmatched. The chain's CDR3 is CATSDKLAARYETQYF. In DNA form, the CDR3 reads TGTGCCACCAGTGATAAACTAGCGGCAAGGTATGAGACCCAGTACTTC.

The V gene is TRBV28, the J gene TRBJ1-5, with 9 bases fitting TRBD1. The CDR3 contains 15 residues. Trimming took 2 bases from V and 4 from J; bases not matched to a gene: 3. The germline V gene encodes CDR1 MDHEN and CDR2 SYDVKM. CDR3 sequence: CASSLVGQGNQPQHF. The CDR3 DNA sequence: TGTGCCAGCAGTTTAGTGGGACAGGGAAATCAGCCCCAGCATTTT.

The V and J genes are TRBV6-6 and TRBJ1-5; 8 bases map to TRBD1. The germline V gene has CDR1 MNHNY and CDR2 SVGAGI (reference sequence). Trimming took 9 bases from V and 0 from J; bases not matched to a gene: 10. The CDR3 runs 16 residues. The CDR3 reads CASGQGSGRSNQPQHF. The CDR3, as DNA: TGTGCCAGTGGACAGGGTTCGGGCCGTAGCAATCAGCCCCAGCATTTT.